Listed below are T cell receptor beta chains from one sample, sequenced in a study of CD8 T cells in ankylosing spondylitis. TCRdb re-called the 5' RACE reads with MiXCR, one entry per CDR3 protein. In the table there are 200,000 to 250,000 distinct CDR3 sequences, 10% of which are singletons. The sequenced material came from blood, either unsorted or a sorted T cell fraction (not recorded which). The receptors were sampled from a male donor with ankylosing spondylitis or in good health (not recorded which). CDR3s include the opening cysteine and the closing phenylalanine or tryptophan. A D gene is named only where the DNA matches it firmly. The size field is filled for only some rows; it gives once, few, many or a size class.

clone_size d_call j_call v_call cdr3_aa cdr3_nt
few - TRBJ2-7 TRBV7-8 CASSFRADPREQYF TGTGCCAGCAGCTTCCGAGCGGACCCGCGCGAGCAGTACTTC
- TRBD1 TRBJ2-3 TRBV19 CASRKTGGNTDTQYF TGTGCCAGTAGGAAGACAGGGGGGAACACAGATACGCAGTATTTT
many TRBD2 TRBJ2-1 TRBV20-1 CRVPNSGTSGEQFF TGCAGAGTTCCTAATTCCGGGACTAGCGGGGAGCAGTTCTTC
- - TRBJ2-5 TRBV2 CASSDYGPTQYF TGTGCCAGCAGTGACTATGGACCGACCCAGTACTTC
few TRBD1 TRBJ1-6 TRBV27 CASQGVALDGPLHF TGTGCCAGCCAGGGGGTGGCTTTGGACGGGCCCCTCCACTTT
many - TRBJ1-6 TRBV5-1 CASRDTNNSPLHF TGCGCCAGCAGAGACACAAATAATTCACCCCTCCACTTT
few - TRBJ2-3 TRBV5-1 CASSLDRPDTDTQYF TGCGCCAGCAGCTTGGACCGCCCCGACACAGATACGCAGTATTTT
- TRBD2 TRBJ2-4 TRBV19 CASARETSGANIQYF TGTGCCAGTGCCCGAGAGACTAGCGGGGCGAACATTCAGTACTTC
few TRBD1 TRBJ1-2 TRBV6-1 CASSTSPGQGYGYTF TGTGCCAGCAGTACCTCTCCGGGACAGGGCTATGGCTACACCTTC
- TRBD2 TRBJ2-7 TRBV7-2 CASSRSGSSYEQYF TGTGCCAGCAGCCGTAGCGGGAGCTCCTACGAGCAGTACTTC
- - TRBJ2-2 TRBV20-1 CSARPLTGNTGELFF TGCAGTGCTAGACCACTTACAGGGAACACCGGGGAGCTGTTTTTT
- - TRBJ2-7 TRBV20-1 CSARLSDTSYEQYF TGCAGTGCTAGACTTTCGGACACCTCCTACGAGCAGTACTTC
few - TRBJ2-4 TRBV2 CASSDQGRITKNIQYF TGTGCCAGCAGTGACCAGGGGAGGATAACCAAAAACATTCAGTACTTC
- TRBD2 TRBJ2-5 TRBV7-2 CASSELAGGPETQYF TGTGCCAGCAGCGAGCTAGCGGGGGGGCCCGAGACCCAGTACTTC
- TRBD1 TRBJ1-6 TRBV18 CASSPGQSYNSPLHF TGTGCCAGCTCCCCGGGACAGTCTTATAATTCACCCCTCCACTTT
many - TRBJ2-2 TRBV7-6 CASSEKGAGVRELFF TGTGCCAGCAGCGAAAAGGGAGCTGGCGTAAGGGAGCTGTTTTTT
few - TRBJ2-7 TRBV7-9 CASSSGTDSAGQYF TGTGCCAGCAGCTCAGGGACTGACTCGGCAGGGCAGTACTTC